The clone carrying this TCR beta chain was counted ten times or more. Those with hyperthyroidism were 18 to 65 years old, newly diagnosed, and ill for under 2 months. Using RNA transcripts as the source, TCR beta CDR3 regions were amplified. HTBI primers were employed in a first-round RT-PCR of the TCR CDR3. TCRdb reprocessed the multiplex PCR reads via MiXCR and lists one record per CDR3 protein. The data show nearly 750,000 distinct CDR3 sequences, 30% to 40% seen once. V was cut by 4 bases and J by 0 bases, with 16 bases left in between. Germline loops: CDR1 SQVTM, CDR2 ANQGSEA. The CDR3 has 15 residues. This specimen comes from a study of T cells in Graves' hyperthyroidism and ophthalmopathy.

V usage is TRBV29-1 and J usage is TRBJ2-7, with D uncertain. This clonotype originated in a woman aged 40 to 50 with Graves' hyperthyroidism. Sequencing was carried out using blood. The CDR3 DNA is TGCAGCGTTGGCGGACCGAAAACTATCTCCTACGAGCAGTACTTC. It translates to CSVGGPKTISYEQYF.